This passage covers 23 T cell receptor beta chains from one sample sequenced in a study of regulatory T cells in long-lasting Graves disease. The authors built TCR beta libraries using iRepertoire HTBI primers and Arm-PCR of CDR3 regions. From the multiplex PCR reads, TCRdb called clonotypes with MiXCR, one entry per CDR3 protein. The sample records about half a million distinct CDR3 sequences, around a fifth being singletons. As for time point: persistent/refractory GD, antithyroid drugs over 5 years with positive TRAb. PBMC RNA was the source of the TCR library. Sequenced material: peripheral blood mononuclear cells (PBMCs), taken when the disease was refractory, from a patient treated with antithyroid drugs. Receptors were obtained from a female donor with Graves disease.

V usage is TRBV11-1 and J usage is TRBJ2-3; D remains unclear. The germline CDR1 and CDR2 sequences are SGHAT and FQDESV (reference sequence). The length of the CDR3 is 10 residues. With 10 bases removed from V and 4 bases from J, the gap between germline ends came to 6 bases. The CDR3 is CAIGADTQYF. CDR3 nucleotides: TGTGCCATCGGTGCAGATACGCAGTATTTT.

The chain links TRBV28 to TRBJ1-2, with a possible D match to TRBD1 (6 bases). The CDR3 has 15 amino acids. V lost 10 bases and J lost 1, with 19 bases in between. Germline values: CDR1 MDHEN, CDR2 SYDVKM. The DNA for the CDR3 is TGTGCCAACGCATGGACAGCGCTCGGTAACTATGGCTACACCTTC. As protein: CANAWTALGNYGYTF.

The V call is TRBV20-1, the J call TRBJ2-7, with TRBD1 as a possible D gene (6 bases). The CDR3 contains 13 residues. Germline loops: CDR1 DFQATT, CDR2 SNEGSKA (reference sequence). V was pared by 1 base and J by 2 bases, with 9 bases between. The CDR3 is CSARGTEAYEQYF. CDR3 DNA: TGCAGTGCTAGAGGGACAGAAGCCTACGAGCAGTACTTC.

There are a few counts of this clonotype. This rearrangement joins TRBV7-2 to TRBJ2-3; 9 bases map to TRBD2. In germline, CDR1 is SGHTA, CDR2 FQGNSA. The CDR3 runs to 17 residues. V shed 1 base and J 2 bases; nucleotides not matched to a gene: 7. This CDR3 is CASSLGRLAGFTDTQYF. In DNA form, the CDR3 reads TGTGCCAGCAGCTTAGGCCGTCTAGCGGGATTCACAGATACGCAGTATTTT.

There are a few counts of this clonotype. The CDR3 nucleotides are TGCAGCGTTGAAGATCCCCCCACCAACCAAGAGACCCAGTACTTC. Translation: CSVEDPPTNQETQYF. V and J are TRBV29-1 and TRBJ2-5; D gene unclear. Trimming removed 0 bases at V and 0 bases at J, with 11 bases between. Germline V gene lookup returns CDR1 SQVTM and CDR2 ANQGSEA. The CDR3 extends over 15 amino acids.

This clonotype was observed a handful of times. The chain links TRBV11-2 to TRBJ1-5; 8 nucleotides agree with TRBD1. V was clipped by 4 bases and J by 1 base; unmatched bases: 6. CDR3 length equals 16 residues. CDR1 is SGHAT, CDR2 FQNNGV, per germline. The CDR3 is CASSYGQGLSNQPQHF. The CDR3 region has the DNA TGTGCCAGCAGCTATGGACAGGGATTGAGCAATCAGCCCCAGCATTTT.

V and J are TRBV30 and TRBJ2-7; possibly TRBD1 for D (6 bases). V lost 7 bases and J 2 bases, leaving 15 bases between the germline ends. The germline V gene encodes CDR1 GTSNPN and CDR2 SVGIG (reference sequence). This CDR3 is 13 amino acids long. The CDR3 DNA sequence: TGTGCCTTTCAGGACAGAGACCCCTACGAGCAGTACTTC. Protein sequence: CAFQDRDPYEQYF.

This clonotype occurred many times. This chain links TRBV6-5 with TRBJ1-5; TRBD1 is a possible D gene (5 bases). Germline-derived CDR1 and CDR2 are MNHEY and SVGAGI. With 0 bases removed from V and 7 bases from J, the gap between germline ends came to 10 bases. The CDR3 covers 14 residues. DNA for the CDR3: TGTGCCAGCAGTTACTCCCTCAGGGAACAGCCCCAGCATTTT. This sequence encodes CASSYSLREQPQHF.

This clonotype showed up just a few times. Written as DNA, the CDR3 is TGTGCCAGCAGCTATACCGGCGGGGCCAACGTCCTGACTTTC. This translates into CASSYTGGANVLTF. This chain joins TRBV13 and TRBJ2-6, with unresolved D. Trimming took 4 bases from V and 4 from J, leaving 8 bases between them. CDR1 is PRHDT, CDR2 FYEKMQ, per germline (reference sequence). The CDR3 covers 14 residues.

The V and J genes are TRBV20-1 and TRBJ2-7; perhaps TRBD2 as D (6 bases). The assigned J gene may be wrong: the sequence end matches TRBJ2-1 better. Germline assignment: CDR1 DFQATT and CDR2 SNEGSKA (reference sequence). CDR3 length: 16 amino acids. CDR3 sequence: CSARGGPRSSYNEQFF. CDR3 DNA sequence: TGCAGTGCTAGGGGAGGTCCACGGAGCTCCTACAATGAGCAGTTCTTC.

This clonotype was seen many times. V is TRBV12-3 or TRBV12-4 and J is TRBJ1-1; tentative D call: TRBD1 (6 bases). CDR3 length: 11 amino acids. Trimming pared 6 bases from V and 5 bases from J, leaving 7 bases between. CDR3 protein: CASRGGTEAFF. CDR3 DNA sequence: TGTGCCAGCAGAGGGGGGACTGAAGCTTTCTTT.

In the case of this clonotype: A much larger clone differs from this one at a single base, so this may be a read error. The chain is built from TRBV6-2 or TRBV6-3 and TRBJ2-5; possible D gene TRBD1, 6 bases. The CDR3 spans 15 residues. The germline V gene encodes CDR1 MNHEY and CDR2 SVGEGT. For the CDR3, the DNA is TGTGCCAGCAGCCTCGGCCCAGGGGATCAAGAGGCCCAGTACTTC. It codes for CASSLGPGDQEAQYF.

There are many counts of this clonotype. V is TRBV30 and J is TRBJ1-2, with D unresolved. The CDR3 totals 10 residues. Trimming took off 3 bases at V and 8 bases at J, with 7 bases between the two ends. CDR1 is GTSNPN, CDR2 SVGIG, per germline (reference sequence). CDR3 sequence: CAWSTRGYTF. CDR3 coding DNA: TGTGCCTGGAGCACGCGAGGCTACACCTTC. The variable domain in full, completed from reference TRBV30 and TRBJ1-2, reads SQTIHQWPATLVQPVGSPLSLECTVEGTSNPNLYWYRQAAGRGLQLLFYSVGIGQISSEVPQNLSASRPQDRQFILSSKKLLLSDSGFYLCAWSTRGYTFGSGTRLTVV.

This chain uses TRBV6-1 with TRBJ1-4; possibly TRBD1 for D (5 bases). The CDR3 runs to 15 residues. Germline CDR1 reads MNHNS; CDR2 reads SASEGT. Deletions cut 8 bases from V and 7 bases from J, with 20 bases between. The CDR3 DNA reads TGTGCCAGCGGGTACCCCGGGACGGATGCTGAAAAACTGTTTTTT. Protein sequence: CASGYPGTDAEKLFF.

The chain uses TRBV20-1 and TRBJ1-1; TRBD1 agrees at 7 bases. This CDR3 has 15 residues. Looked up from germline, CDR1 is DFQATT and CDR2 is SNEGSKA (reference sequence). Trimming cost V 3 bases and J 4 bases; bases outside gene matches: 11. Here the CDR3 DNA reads TGCAGTGCTAGTAAGGGGGCGGGGGCCCGCACTGAAGCTTTCTTT. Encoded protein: CSASKGAGARTEAFF.

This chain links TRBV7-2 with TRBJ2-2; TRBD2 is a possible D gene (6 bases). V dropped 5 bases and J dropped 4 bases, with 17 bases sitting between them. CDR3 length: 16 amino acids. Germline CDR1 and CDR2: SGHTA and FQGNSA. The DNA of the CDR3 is TGTGCCAGCAGCGAAGCTGGAGGGAGGTTCACCGGGGAGCTGTTTTTT. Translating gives CASSEAGGRFTGELFF.

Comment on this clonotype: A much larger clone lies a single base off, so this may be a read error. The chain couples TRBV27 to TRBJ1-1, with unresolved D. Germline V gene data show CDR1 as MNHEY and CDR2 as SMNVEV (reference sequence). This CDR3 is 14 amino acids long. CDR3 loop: CASSYGLLNTEASF. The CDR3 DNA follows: TGTGCCAGCAGCTATGGACTCTTGAACACTGAAGCTTCCTTT.

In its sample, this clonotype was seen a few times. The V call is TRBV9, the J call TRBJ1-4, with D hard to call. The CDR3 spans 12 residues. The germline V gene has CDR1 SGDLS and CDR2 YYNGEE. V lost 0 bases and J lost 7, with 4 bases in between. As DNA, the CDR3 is TGTGCCAGCAGCGTAGCGGGTGAAAAACTGTTTTTT. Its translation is CASSVAGEKLFF.

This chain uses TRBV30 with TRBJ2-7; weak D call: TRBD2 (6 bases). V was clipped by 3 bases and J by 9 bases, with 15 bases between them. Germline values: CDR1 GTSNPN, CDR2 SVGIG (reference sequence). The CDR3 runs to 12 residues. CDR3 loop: CAWRGPGERQYF. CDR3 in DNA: TGTGCCTGGAGGGGGCCGGGAGAGCGGCAGTACTTC. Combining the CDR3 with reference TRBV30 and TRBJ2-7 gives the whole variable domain SQTIHQWPATLVQPVGSPLSLECTVEGTSNPNLYWYRQAAGRGLQLLFYSVGIGQISSEVPQNLSASRPQDRQFILSSKKLLLSDSGFYLCAWRGPGERQYFGPGTRLTVT.

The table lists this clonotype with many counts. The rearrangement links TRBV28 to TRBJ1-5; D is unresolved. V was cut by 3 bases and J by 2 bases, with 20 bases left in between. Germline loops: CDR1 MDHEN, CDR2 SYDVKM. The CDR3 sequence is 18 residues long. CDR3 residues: CASSFIPKPFGGNQPQHF. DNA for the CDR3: TGTGCCAGCAGTTTCATTCCGAAACCGTTTGGTGGCAATCAGCCCCAGCATTTT.

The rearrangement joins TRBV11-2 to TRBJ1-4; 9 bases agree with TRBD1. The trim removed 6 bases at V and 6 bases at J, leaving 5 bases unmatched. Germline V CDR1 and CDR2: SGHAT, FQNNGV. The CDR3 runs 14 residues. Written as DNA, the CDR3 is TGTGCCAGCAGTTACAGACAGGGGGATGAAAAACTGTTTTTT. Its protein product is CASSYRQGDEKLFF.

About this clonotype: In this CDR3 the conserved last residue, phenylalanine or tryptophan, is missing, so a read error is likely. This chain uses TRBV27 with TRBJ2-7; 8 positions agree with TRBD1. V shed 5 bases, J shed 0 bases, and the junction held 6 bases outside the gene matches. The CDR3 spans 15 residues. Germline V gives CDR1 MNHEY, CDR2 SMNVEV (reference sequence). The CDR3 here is CASSRTGRASYEQYL. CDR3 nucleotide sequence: TGTGCCAGCAGTAGGACAGGGAGAGCCTCCTACGAGCAGTACCTC.

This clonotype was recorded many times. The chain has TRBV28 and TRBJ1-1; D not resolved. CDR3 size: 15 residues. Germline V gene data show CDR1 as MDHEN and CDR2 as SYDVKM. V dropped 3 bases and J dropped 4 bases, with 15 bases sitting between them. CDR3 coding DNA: TGTGCCAGCAGTTTGAGGCTCGGTGGGGTCACTGAAGCTTTCTTT. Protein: CASSLRLGGVTEAFF.